The source of this TCR beta chain is a study of human T cells and chemical hapten exposure. MiXCR was run by TCRdb on the RACE reads, yielding one entry per CDR3 protein. The data contain tens of thousands of distinct CDR3 sequences, over 8.5% of them seen just once; the ten biggest clones take up roughly 1.3%. The CDR3 sequence is 14 residues long. V shed 5 bases and J 2 bases; nucleotides not matched to a gene: 4. Germline V gene sequence: CDR1 MNHEY, CDR2 SMNVEV (reference sequence). Stated time point: patch test 3, about 24 weeks after DPC sensitization. Treatment reported: therapeutic diphenylcyclopropenone sensitization with weekly scalp DPC.

This sample comprised whole blood, obtained in connection with sensitization to the hapten diphenylcyclopropenone (DPC). The clonotype originates from a woman aged 50 to 60 with alopecia areata. Some clones in this sample may be carry-over from other donors' samples. This sequence joins TRBV27 and TRBJ2-5; TRBD2 agrees at 8 bases. DNA for the CDR3: TGTGCCAGCAGTCCAGCGGGAGCACAAGAGACCCAGTACTTC. As protein: CASSPAGAQETQYF.